The 16 T cell receptor beta chains below all came from one sample that was sequenced in a study of T cell repertoires in cytomegalovirus infection (dated by TCRdb to between 2018 and 2020). TCRdb shows the sequencer as Illumina HiSeq 1500. The public reads were reprocessed in TCRdb via fastp at Q25 and MiXCR, keeping in-frame beta chains. Each entry merges the rows of one CDR3 protein and shows their most common DNA and genes. This sample holds some 450,000 distinct CDR3 sequences; under 40% were observed only once. Roughly an eighth of the sample is held by the ten biggest clonotypes. Sequences were obtained from PBMCs. The source is a human donor in good health (CMV status not recorded). Some clones in this sample may be carry-over from other donors' samples.

The V and J genes are TRBV6-1 and TRBJ1-2; D is uncertain. CDR3 length: 15 amino acids. Trimming took off 1 base at V and 4 bases at J, with 13 bases between the two ends. CDR1 and CDR2 (germline): MNHNS, SASEGT. The CDR3 DNA is TGTGCCAGCAGTGAAGGCGGCGTTCGTTCCTATGGCTACACCTTC. Its protein is CASSEGGVRSYGYTF.

This clonotype is judged medium-sized. In nucleotides, the CDR3 is TGTGCCAGCAAAGGACTAGCGGTTCCCCAAGAGACCCAGTACTTC. It yields the protein CASKGLAVPQETQYF. This chain connects TRBV12-3 or TRBV12-4 to TRBJ2-5, with TRBD2 matching 10 bases. The CDR3 has 15 amino acids. Trimming removed 7 bases from V and 1 base from J; junction bases left unmatched: 6.

This clonotype has a count of ten or more. As DNA, the CDR3 is TGTGCCAGCAGCCCCTGGGGGGGTGGCGGCAATCAGCCCCAGCATTTT. Its translation: CASSPWGGGGNQPQHF. The chain recombines TRBV7-8 with TRBJ1-5; D is possibly TRBD1 (5 bases). CDR3 length equals 16 residues. From germline, CDR1 is SGHVS and CDR2 FQNEAQ. Trimming pared 5 bases from V and 2 bases from J, leaving 16 bases between.

The chain recombines TRBV6-1 with TRBJ1-5, with D perhaps TRBD1 (5 bases). This CDR3 has 15 residues. V lost 0 bases, J lost 4 bases, and 10 bases lay in between. The germline V gene encodes CDR1 MNHNS and CDR2 SASEGT. The CDR3 here is CASSEAWTPNQPQHF. The CDR3 DNA sequence: TGTGCCAGCAGTGAAGCTTGGACACCAAATCAGCCCCAGCATTTT.

This clonotype was observed at least ten times. The V gene is TRBV7-9, the J gene TRBJ2-7, with D maybe TRBD1 (5 bases). V was shortened by 6 bases and J by 7 bases, with 16 bases between the two germline ends. Germline CDR1 and CDR2: SEHNR and FQNEAQ (reference sequence). The CDR3 totals 13 residues. The CDR3 sequence: CASSPDTFKEQYF. The CDR3 nucleotides read TGTGCCAGCAGTCCGGACACCTTTAAAGAGCAGTACTTC.

The chain has TRBV4-1 and TRBJ1-5; TRBD1 might be the D (5 bases). Germline-derived CDR1 and CDR2 are MGHRA and YSYEKL. The germline V and J ends were trimmed by 1 base and 12 bases, with 10 bases remaining between them. CDR3 size: 12 residues. The CDR3 reads CASSQVGELQHF. The CDR3 DNA reads as TGCGCCAGCAGCCAAGTGGGGGAGCTCCAGCATTTT.

The J gene is TRBJ2-1, the V gene TRBV5-5, with D perhaps matching TRBD2 (5 bases). Germline lookup yields CDR1 SGHKS and CDR2 YYEKEE (reference sequence). The CDR3 loop spans 16 amino acids. V was trimmed by 5 bases and J by 1 base, leaving 16 bases between them. The CDR3 is CASSYSRASSYNEQFF. CDR3 nucleotides: TGTGCCAGCAGTTATTCGCGGGCGTCATCCTACAATGAGCAGTTCTTC.

The chain uses TRBV20-1 and TRBJ1-3, with a tentative D call TRBD1 (6 bases). CDR3 length: 12 residues. Looked up from germline, CDR1 is DFQATT and CDR2 is SNEGSKA (reference sequence). Trimming took 4 bases from V and 4 from J, leaving 8 bases between them. DNA for the CDR3: TGCAGTGCTACAGGGGCCGGAAACACCATATATTTT. Protein: CSATGAGNTIYF.

J is TRBJ2-3 and V is TRBV24-1, with 8 bases that match TRBD2. The CDR3 runs to 16 residues. Germline V gene data show CDR1 as KGHDR and CDR2 as SFDVKD. Trimming took 1 base from V and 3 from J; bases not matched to a gene: 5. CDR3 residues: CATSDFGSGVTDTQYF. DNA of the CDR3: TGTGCCACCAGTGATTTCGGTAGCGGGGTAACAGATACGCAGTATTTT.

To note about this clonotype: The junction does not match germline at one end; this may be a read error. The CDR3 DNA follows: TGTTCCAGCAGCCCTTCCGGGCCCACCTACGAGCAGTACTTC. Amino acids: CSSSPSGPTYEQYF. The chain is built from TRBV7-6 and TRBJ2-7, with D hard to call. Germline assignment: CDR1 SGHVS and CDR2 FNYEAQ. CDR3 length equals 14 residues.

The table lists this clonotype with many counts. This rearrangement joins TRBV28 to TRBJ1-1, with 8 bases matching TRBD1. CDR3 size: 19 residues. Germline values: CDR1 MDHEN, CDR2 SYDVKM. The junction had 22 bases not matched to a gene; V was cut back by 7 bases and J by 3 bases. In nucleotides, the CDR3 is TGTGCCAGCATCCCAACAGGGGGAGGGGCCGGGCCGGGGGACACTGAAGCTTTCTTT. It codes for CASIPTGGGAGPGDTEAFF.

This clonotype was seen many times. V usage is TRBV12-3 or TRBV12-4 and J usage is TRBJ1-1; D is perhaps TRBD1 (5 bases). V lost 6 bases and J 4 bases, leaving 12 bases between the germline ends. The CDR3 has 13 amino acids. The CDR3 DNA follows: TGTGCCAGCAGCCTGACAGCAGGCACTGAAGCTTTCTTT. It specifies CASSLTAGTEAFF.

The V call is TRBV6-1, the J call TRBJ2-3, with TRBD1 matching over 7 bases. Trimming at V came to 5 bases and at J to 4 bases, leaving 3 bases not matched to a gene. Looked up from germline, CDR1 is MNHNS and CDR2 is SASEGT. The CDR3 is 13 amino acids. CDR3 DNA: TGTGCCAGCAGTAAGACAGGGCCAGATACGCAGTATTTT. Protein product: CASSKTGPDTQYF.

This clonotype has a handful of counts. The chain employs TRBV28 and TRBJ1-1; no clear D gene. Germline values: CDR1 MDHEN, CDR2 SYDVKM. Trimming removed 1 base from V and 4 bases from J, with 10 bases in between. The CDR3 sequence is 14 residues long. Here the CDR3 reads CASSLFRSLTEAFF. The CDR3 DNA reads as TGTGCCAGCAGTTTATTTCGGTCCCTCACTGAAGCTTTCTTT.

This clonotype was seen many times. J is TRBJ2-5 and V is TRBV7-8; maybe TRBD2 (5 bases). Trimming left V 5 bases short and J 7 bases short, with 14 bases between. The CDR3 runs 13 residues. Germline V gene lookup returns CDR1 SGHVS and CDR2 FQNEAQ. The CDR3 region is CASSPTTMGTQYF. The CDR3 coding sequence is TGTGCCAGCAGCCCGACGACTATGGGGACCCAGTACTTC. Based on the CDR3 plus reference TRBV7-8 and TRBJ2-5, the full variable domain is GAGVSQSPRYKVAKRGQDVALRCDPISGHVSLFWYQQALGQGPEFLTYFQNEAQLDKSGLPSDRFFAERPEGSVSTLKIQRTQQEDSAVYLCASSPTTMGTQYFGPGTRLLVL.

For this clonotype: A much larger clone is a single base away; this may be a read error. The chain uses TRBV7-8 and TRBJ2-7; D gene unclear. Between the trimmed V and J ends, which lost 5 bases and 6 bases, there was a span of 11 bases. This CDR3 is 12 amino acids long. Germline assignment: CDR1 SGHVS and CDR2 FQNEAQ. As DNA, the CDR3 is TGTGCCAGCAGCCCACGTTTCACCGAGCAGTACTTC. Translated: CASSPRFTEQYF.